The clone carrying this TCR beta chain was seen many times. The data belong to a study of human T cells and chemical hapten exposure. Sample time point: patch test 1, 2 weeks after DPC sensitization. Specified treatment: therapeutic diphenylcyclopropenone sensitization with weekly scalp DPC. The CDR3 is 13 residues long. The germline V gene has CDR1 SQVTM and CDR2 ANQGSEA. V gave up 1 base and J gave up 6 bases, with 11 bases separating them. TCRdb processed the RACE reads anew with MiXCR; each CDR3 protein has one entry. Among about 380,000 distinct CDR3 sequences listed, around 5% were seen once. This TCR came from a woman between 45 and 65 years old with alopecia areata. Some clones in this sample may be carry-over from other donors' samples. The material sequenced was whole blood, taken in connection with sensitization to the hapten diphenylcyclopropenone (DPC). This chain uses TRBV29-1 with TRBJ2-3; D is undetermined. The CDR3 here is CSVEGGRSDTQYF. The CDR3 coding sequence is TGCAGCGTTGAAGGGGGTAGATCGGATACGCAGTATTTT.